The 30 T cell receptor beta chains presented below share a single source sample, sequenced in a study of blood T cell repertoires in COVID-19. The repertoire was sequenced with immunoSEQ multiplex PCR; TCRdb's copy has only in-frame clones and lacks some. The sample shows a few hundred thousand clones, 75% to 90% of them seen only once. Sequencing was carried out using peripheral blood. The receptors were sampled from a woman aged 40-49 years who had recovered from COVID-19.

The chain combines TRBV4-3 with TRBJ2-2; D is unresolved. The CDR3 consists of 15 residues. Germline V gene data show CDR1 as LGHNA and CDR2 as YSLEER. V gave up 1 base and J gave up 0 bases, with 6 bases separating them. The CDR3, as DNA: TGCGCCAGCAGCCAAGCGGAGCCGAACACCGGGGAGCTGTTTTTT. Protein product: CASSQAEPNTGELFF.

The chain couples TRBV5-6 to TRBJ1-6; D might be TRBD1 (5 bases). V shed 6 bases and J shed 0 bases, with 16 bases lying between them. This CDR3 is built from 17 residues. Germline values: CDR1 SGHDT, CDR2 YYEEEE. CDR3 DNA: TGTGCCAGCACCCCCGCCCGGGGGGGCTCCTATAATTCACCCCTCCACTTT. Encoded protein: CASTPARGGSYNSPLHF.

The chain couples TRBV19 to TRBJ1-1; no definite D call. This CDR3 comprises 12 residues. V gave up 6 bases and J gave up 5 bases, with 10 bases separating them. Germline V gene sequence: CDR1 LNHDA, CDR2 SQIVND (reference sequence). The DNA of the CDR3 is TGTGCCAGTAGATTAGCGGAAACTGAAGCTTTCTTT. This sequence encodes CASRLAETEAFF. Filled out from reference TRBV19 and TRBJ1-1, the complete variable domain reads DGGITQSPKYLFRKEGQNVTLSCEQNLNHDAMYWYRQDPGQGLRLIYYSQIVNDFQKGDIAEGYSVSREKKESFPLTVTSAQKNPTAFYLCASRLAETEAFFGQGTRLTVV.

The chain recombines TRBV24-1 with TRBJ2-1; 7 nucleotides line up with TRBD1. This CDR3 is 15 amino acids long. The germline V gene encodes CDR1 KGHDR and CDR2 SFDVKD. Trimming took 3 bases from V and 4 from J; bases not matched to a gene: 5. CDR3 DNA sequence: TGTGCCACCAGTGATCCCGGGACAGATTACAATGAGCAGTTCTTC. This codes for CATSDPGTDYNEQFF.

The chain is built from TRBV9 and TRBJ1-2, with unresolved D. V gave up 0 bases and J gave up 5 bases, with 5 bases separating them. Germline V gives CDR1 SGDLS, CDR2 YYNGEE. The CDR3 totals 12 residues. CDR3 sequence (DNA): TGTGCCAGCAGCGTAGACAGTTATGGCTACACCTTC. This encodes CASSVDSYGYTF.

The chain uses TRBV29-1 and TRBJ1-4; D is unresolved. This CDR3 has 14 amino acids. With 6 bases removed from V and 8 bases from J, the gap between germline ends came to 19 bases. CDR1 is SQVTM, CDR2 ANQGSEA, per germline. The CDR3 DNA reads TGCAGCGTCAGCGAGGAGTTTCGGGGAGAAAAACTGTTTTTT. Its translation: CSVSEEFRGEKLFF.

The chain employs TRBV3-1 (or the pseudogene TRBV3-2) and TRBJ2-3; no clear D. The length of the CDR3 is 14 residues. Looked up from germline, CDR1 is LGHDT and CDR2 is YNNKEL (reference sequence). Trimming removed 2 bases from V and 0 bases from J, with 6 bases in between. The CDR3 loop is CASSQLLSTDTQYF. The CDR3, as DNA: TGTGCCAGCAGCCAACTACTCAGCACAGATACGCAGTATTTT.

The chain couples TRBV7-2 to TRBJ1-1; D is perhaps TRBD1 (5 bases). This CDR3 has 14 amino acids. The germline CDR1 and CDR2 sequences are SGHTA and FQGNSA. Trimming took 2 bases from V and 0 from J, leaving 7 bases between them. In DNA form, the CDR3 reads TGTGCCAGCAGCTTACAGGGCTTGAACACTGAAGCTTTCTTT. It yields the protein CASSLQGLNTEAFF.

In DNA, the CDR3 is TGTGCCAGCAGCACTACTAACTATGGCTACACCTTC. Translating gives CASSTTNYGYTF. The chain links TRBV7-9 to TRBJ1-2; no definite D call. V dropped 5 bases and J dropped 0 bases, with 4 bases sitting between them. Germline-derived CDR1 and CDR2 are SEHNR and FQNEAQ (reference sequence). The CDR3 has 12 amino acids.

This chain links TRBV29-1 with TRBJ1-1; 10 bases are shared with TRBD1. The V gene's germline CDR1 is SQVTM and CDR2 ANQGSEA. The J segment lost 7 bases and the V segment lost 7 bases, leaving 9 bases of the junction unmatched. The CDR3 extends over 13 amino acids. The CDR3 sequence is CSAEGTGDIEAFF. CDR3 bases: TGCAGCGCCGAGGGGACAGGGGATATTGAAGCTTTCTTT.

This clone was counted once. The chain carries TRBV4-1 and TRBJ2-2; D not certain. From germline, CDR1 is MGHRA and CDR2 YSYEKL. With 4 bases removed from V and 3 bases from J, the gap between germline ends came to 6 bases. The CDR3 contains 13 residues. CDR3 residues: CASSLIHTGELFF. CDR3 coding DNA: TGCGCCAGCAGCCTTATCCACACCGGGGAGCTGTTTTTT.

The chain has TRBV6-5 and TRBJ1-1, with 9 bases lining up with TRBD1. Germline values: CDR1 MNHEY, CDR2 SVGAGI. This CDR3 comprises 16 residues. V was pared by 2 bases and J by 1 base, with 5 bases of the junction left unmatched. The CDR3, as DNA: TGTGCCAGCAGTTACGGGACAGGGACCCAGAACACTGAAGCTTTCTTT. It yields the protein CASSYGTGTQNTEAFF.

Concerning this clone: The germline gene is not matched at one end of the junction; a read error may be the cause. CDR3 sequence (DNA): TGTACCAGCAGTTCGGGGGGTCAGCCCCAGCATTTT. Translated: CTSSSGGQPQHF. This chain joins TRBV27 and TRBJ1-5, with D perhaps matching TRBD1 (5 bases). CDR3 length: 12 amino acids. Germline V gene sequence: CDR1 MNHEY, CDR2 SMNVEV (reference sequence).

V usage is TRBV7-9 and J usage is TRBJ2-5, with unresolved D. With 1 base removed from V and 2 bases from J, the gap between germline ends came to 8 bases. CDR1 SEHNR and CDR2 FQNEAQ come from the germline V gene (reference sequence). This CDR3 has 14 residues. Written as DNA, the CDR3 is TGTGCCAGCAGCTTAGGCGCTAAACAAGAGACCCAGTACTTC. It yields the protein CASSLGAKQETQYF.

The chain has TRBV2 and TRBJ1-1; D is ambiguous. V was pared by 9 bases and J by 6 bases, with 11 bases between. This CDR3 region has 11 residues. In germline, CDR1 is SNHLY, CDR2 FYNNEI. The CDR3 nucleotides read TGTGCCAGTCTGTTTGCGGCTGAAGCTTTCTTT. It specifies CASLFAAEAFF.

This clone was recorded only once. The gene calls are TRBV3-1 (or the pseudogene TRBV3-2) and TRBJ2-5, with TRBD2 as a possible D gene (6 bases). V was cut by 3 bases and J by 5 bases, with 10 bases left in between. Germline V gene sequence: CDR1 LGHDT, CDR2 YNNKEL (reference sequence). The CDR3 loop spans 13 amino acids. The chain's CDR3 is CASSHGSAETQYF. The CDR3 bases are TGTGCCAGCAGCCACGGGAGCGCGGAGACCCAGTACTTC.

The CDR3 DNA reads as TGTGCCAGCAGACCGGGACAGAGGACTCCCCTCCACTTT. Protein product: CASRPGQRTPLHF. The V call is TRBV27, the J call TRBJ1-6; 7 nucleotides align to TRBD1. The trim removed 6 bases at V and 13 bases at J, leaving 9 bases unmatched. Germline assignment: CDR1 MNHEY and CDR2 SMNVEV (reference sequence). The CDR3 length is 13 residues.

CDR3 in amino acids: CARSHTLGQGGQYV. The DNA for the CDR3 is TGTGCCAGAAGCCACACCCTGGGACAGGGCGGGCAGTACGTC. This rearrangement joins TRBV7-5 to TRBJ2-7; the D call TRBD1 from the table was never checked on the DNA. TRBV7-5 is reported as a pseudogene. CDR3 length equals 14 residues.

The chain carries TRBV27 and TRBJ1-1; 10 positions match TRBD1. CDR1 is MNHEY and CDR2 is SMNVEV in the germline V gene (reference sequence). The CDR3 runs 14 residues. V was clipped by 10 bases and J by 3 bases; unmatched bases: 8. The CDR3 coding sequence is TGTGCCAACAACCGACAGGGGGCGGACACTGAAGCTTTCTTT. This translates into CANNRQGADTEAFF.

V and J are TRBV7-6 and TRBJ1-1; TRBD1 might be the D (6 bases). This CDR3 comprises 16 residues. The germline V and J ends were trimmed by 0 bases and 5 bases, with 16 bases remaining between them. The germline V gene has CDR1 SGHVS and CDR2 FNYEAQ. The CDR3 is CASSLALGGGGTEAFF. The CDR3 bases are TGTGCCAGCAGCTTAGCCCTTGGGGGAGGGGGGACTGAAGCTTTCTTT.

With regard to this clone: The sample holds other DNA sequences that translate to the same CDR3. CDR3 nucleotides: TGTGCCAGCAGTTTTTCGACAGATACGCAGTATTTT. It codes for CASSFSTDTQYF. This chain links TRBV12-3 or TRBV12-4 with TRBJ2-3; D unresolved. V was trimmed by 3 bases and J by 3 bases, leaving 4 bases between them. The CDR3 contains 12 residues.

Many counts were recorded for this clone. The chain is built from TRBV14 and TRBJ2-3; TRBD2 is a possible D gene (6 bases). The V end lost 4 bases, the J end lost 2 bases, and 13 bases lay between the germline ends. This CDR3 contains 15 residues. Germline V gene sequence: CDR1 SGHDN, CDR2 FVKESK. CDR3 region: CASSPGLTYTDTQYF. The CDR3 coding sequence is TGTGCCAGCAGCCCGGGACTCACCTACACAGATACGCAGTATTTT.

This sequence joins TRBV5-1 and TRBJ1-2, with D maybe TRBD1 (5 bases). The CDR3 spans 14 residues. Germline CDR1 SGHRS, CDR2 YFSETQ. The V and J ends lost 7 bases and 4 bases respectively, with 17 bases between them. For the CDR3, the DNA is TGCGCCAGCCGCCGCGGGACCGCGATCTATGGCTACACCTTC. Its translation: CASRRGTAIYGYTF.

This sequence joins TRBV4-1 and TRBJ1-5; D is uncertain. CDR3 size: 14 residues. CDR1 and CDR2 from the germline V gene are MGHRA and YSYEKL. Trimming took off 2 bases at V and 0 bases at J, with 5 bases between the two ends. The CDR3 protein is CASSQTYSNQPQHF. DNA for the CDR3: TGCGCCAGCAGCCAAACTTATAGCAATCAGCCCCAGCATTTT.

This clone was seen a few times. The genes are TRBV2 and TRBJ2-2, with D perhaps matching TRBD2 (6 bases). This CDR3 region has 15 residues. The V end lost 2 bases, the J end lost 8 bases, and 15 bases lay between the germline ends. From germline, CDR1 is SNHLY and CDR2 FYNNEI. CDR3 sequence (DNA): TGTGCCAGCAGTGAATTTGGGGGGAGGATAGGGGAGCTGTTTTTT. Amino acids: CASSEFGGRIGELFF.

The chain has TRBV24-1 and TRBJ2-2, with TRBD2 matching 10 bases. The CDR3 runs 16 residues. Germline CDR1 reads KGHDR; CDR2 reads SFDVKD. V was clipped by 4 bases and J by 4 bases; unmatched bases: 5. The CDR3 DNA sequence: TGTGCCACCAGTGACCGGACTAGCGGCCTCACCGGGGAGCTGTTTTTT. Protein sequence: CATSDRTSGLTGELFF.

CDR3 nucleotide sequence: TGCGCCAGCAGCTTGTACGGACTAGCGGGAGGTGTGGAGACCCAGTACTTC. Amino acid sequence: CASSLYGLAGGVETQYF. The chain is built from TRBV5-1 and TRBJ2-5; 14 bases align to TRBD2. V lost 1 base and J lost 5; bases outside the gene matches: 7. The CDR3 spans 17 residues. Germline V CDR1 and CDR2: SGHRS, YFSETQ.

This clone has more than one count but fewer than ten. In DNA, the CDR3 is TGTGCCAGCAGCTCGGCCGGGACAGGGTTGAACATTCAGTACTTC. Translated: CASSSAGTGLNIQYF. The chain employs TRBV7-2 and TRBJ2-4, with TRBD1 identical over 9 bases. The V segment lost 4 bases and the J segment 7 bases; nucleotides outside the gene matches: 8. This CDR3 is 15 amino acids long. Germline CDR1 is SGHTA and CDR2 is FQGNSA.

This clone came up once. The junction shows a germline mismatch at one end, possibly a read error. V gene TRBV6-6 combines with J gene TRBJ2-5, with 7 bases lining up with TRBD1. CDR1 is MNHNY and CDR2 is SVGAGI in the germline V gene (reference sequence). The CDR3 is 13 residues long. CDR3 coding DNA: TGCGCTTCATCGGGACGACAGGGAGAGACCCAGTACTTC. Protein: CASSGRQGETQYF.

The CDR3 sequence: CASSLGHQLKRNTIYF. In nucleotides, the CDR3 is TGTGCCAGCAGCTTGGGACACCAGCTCAAAAGAAACACCATATATTTT. This chain uses TRBV5-5 with TRBJ1-3; no definite D call. This CDR3 is 16 amino acids long. Deletions cut 0 bases from V and 5 bases from J, with 15 bases between. Germline V gene lookup returns CDR1 SGHKS and CDR2 YYEKEE (reference sequence). The full variable domain, with the rest looked up from reference TRBV5-5 and TRBJ1-3, is DAGVTQSPTHLIKTRGQQVTLRCSPISGHKSVSWYQQVLGQGPQFIFQYYEKEERGRGNFPDRFSARQFPNYSSELNVNALLLGDSALYLCASSLGHQLKRNTIYFGEGSWLTVV.